A selection of T cell receptor beta chains follows, all from one sample in a study of vaccination and CD4 T cells after COVID-19. Each CDR3 protein gets one entry after TCRdb re-called the PCR reads with MiXCR. This sample has thousands of distinct CDR3 sequences; roughly 40% occur once, and the top ten carry nearly 35%. Their antigens are not known. Sequenced sample: CD4+ T cells from blood, cultured in vitro. The receptors come from a human donor in good health. Both conserved end residues are part of each CDR3. The D gene is left open where the match is weak. Part of the rows lack a size; the others show once, few, many or a class for expanded clones.

v_call	j_call	d_call	clone_size	cdr3_nt	cdr3_aa
TRBV20-1	TRBJ2-1	TRBD1	-	TGCAGTGCCGCCGCAGGGGGAAGACCTATGCAGTTCTTC	CSAAAGGRPMQFF
TRBV6-5	TRBJ1-1	-	-	TGTGCCAGCAGTTTCTCCCCAGGGAACACTGAAGCTTTCTTT	CASSFSPGNTEAFF
TRBV20-1	TRBJ1-2	-	-	TGCAGTGCCCCCGGGCAAGCTTTCTATGGCTACACCTTC	CSAPGQAFYGYTF
TRBV19	TRBJ1-2	TRBD1	-	TGTGCCGGTAGTATAAGGGGACAGGCCGAGGACTATGGCTACACCTTC	CAGSIRGQAEDYGYTF
TRBV5-8	TRBJ1-2	TRBD1	-	TGTGCCAGCAGCTTGGACAGGGGGCTGGGTGGCTACACCTTC	CASSLDRGLGGYTF
TRBV10-2	TRBJ1-5	-	few	TGCGCCAGCAGTGAACCAGGGCTGGGACAGCCCCAGCATTTT	CASSEPGLGQPQHF
TRBV20-1	TRBJ2-4	TRBD2	few	TGCAGTGCTAGAGGCCTGACTAGCGGGGGGTCTGACATTCAGTACTTC	CSARGLTSGGSDIQYF
TRBV12-3/TRBV12-4	TRBJ1-2	-	-	TGTGCCAGCAGCCGCGGGGCCGGTAGCTACACCTTC	CASSRGAGSYTF
TRBV20-1	TRBJ1-2	TRBD1	-	TGCAGTGCCCAGGGACAGTATGGCTACACCTTC	CSAQGQYGYTF
TRBV19	TRBJ2-7	-	few	TGTGCCAGTAGTATTGGGGCAGGCTGGGAGCAGTACTTC	CASSIGAGWEQYF
TRBV19	TRBJ2-2	-	-	TGTGCCAGTAGTATATTGTTGACTTCTAACACCGGGGAGCTGTTTTTT	CASSILLTSNTGELFF
TRBV5-4	TRBJ2-5	TRBD2	-	TGTGCCAGCAGCTTGGAGCTAGCGGGAGCACAAGAGACCCAGTACTTC	CASSLELAGAQETQYF
TRBV10-2	TRBJ2-3	-	-	TGCGCCAGCAGTGAGTCGAATTCTTGGGATACGCAGTATTTT	CASSESNSWDTQYF
TRBV19	TRBJ2-2	-	few	TGTGCCAGTAGTACGAACACCGGGGAGCTGTTTTTT	CASSTNTGELFF
TRBV27	TRBJ1-2	-	few	TGTGCCAGCAGTTTCCTGCTCCGTTCGGGGCGGGAGTTCGGCTACACCTTC	CASSFLLRSGREFGYTF
TRBV7-9	TRBJ1-2	-	few	TGTGCCAGCAGCTTAAGGGTCGATACCCATGGCTACACCTTC	CASSLRVDTHGYTF
TRBV20-1	TRBJ2-2	TRBD1	-	TGCAGTGCTGGACAGGGTACCGGGGAGCTGTTTTTT	CSAGQGTGELFF
TRBV6-1	TRBJ1-1	TRBD1	few	TGTGCCAGCAAAGCAGGGGGCACTGAAGCTTTCTTT	CASKAGGTEAFF
TRBV30	TRBJ2-5	-	-	TGTGCCTGGAAAAAGGAGACCCAGTACTTC	CAWKKETQYF
TRBV6-1	TRBJ1-5	-	-	TGTGCCAGCACCCCGAGGGGGGTTCAGCCCCAGCATTTT	CASTPRGVQPQHF
TRBV27	TRBJ2-1	-	once	TGTGCCAGTAGTCCGGGGGCCAATGAGCAGTTCTTC	CASSPGANEQFF
TRBV20-1	TRBJ2-7	-	-	TGCAGTGCTAGAGCACATCCGTACGAGCAGTACTTC	CSARAHPYEQYF
TRBV27	TRBJ1-2	-	-	TGTGCCAGCAGTTCCCCACCAAGTGGCTACACCTTC	CASSSPPSGYTF
TRBV28	TRBJ1-2	-	-	TGTGCCAGCAGTTTCCCGGGGAGTAGGTCGAATTGGTCGGGCTACACCTTC	CASSFPGSRSNWSGYTF
TRBV10-3	TRBJ1-1	-	once	TGTGCCATCTCCCGTAGAGCAGACACTGAAGCTTTCTTT	CAISRRADTEAFF
TRBV7-3	TRBJ1-5	-	-	TGTGCCAGCAGCCTTGGGATGGGACAGCCCCAGCATTTT	CASSLGMGQPQHF